One sample yielded the 4 T cell receptor beta chains listed below, sequenced in a study of blood T cell repertoires in COVID-19. Only in-frame clones appear in the TCRdb table, and some are missing; sequencing was by immunoSEQ multiplex PCR. Of 160,000 or so clones in the sample, approximately 80% were seen once. The sequenced sample consisted of peripheral blood. Receptor source: a man aged 65 to 85 who had recovered from COVID-19.

The rearrangement links TRBV9 to TRBJ2-3; weak D call: TRBD1 (6 bases). The CDR3 spans 18 residues. V shed 0 bases and J shed 2 bases, with 19 bases lying between them. Germline assignment: CDR1 SGDLS and CDR2 YYNGEE. Here the CDR3 reads CASSVAPGQGRFTDTQYF. The CDR3 region has the DNA TGTGCCAGCAGCGTAGCTCCTGGGCAGGGGCGATTCACAGATACGCAGTATTTT.

The rearrangement uses TRBV4-1 and TRBJ2-7, with 8 bases identical to TRBD2. Germline V gene lookup returns CDR1 MGHRA and CDR2 YSYEKL. This CDR3 is built from 15 residues. V dropped 4 bases and J dropped 6; count of bases not matched to a gene: 11. CDR3 amino acids: CASSLAGPTPGEQYF. The CDR3 DNA reads as TGCGCCAGCAGCCTAGCGGGACCCACGCCTGGCGAGCAGTACTTC.

This clone was counted a few times. CDR3 region: CAISDRGNTEAFF. CDR3 DNA sequence: TGTGCCATCAGTGACAGGGGGAACACTGAAGCTTTCTTT. The chain has TRBV10-3 and TRBJ1-1, with TRBD1 as a possible D gene (6 bases). The germline gives CDR1 ENHRY, CDR2 SYGVKD. The V end was cut by 3 bases, the J end by 1 base, with 6 bases between. The CDR3 is 13 residues long.

The rearrangement joins TRBV7-9 to TRBJ1-6, with TRBD1 matching over 7 bases. The CDR3 runs 15 residues. V trimming: 5 bases; J trimming: 9 bases; junction bases outside the gene matches: 10. The germline V gene encodes CDR1 SEHNR and CDR2 FQNEAQ (reference sequence). The DNA for the CDR3 is TGTGCCAGCAGCCTAGATCGAGCAGGGGGTTCACCCCTCCACTTT. Translation gives CASSLDRAGGSPLHF.